This T cell receptor beta chain was captured by sequencing in a study of human T cells and chemical hapten exposure (dated by TCRdb to the early 2020s). Describing the broader study: For sensitization, 2% DPC in acetone was applied to an approximately 2 cm by approximately 2 cm area of upper inner arm skin. Throughout the approximately 25-week study period, patients were also given weekly therapeutic DPC doses on the scalp. Patch testing was done on the upper back using Finn chambers containing 0.01% DPC, and results were scored after 6 days according to International Contact Dermatitis Research Group standards. Alopecia areata with under or over 50% scalp involvement, alopecia totalis and alopecia universalis were represented in the patient cohort, which was mostly female. Libraries were pooled for sequencing, and per-sample TCR yields varied mainly because of small differences in library volumes within the pool. The study tracked peripheral blood TCR repertoire changes in vivo during primary and secondary sensitization to the hapten diphenylcyclopropenone (DPC) in alopecia patients. Blood samples were taken from patients before sensitization (week 0) and at 2, 6 and about 24 weeks after DPC sensitization. For TCR sequencing, blood came from about 29 alopecia patients at anywhere from one to four time points (pre-sensitization, 2, 6 and 24 weeks).

Libraries were constructed by RACE. Sequencing relied on a NextSeq 500. During library preparation, unique molecular identifiers were attached to individual cDNA molecules so that TCRs could be counted in a quantitative, reproducible way. Both TCR alpha and TCR beta chains were sequenced from each blood RNA sample. As for how the authors treated the data: The median number of TCRs per sample was approximately 96,000, ranging from 23,224 to 690,600. V, J and CDR3 annotation of the TCR reads was carried out using the Decombinator software suite. To make PS versus PT1 abundance plots, every sample was subsampled to the same number of TCRs (28,000). TCRs were defined as expanded if absent before sensitization and observed at least eight times at the 2-week time point. In TCRdb, the public reads were trimmed at Q25 with fastp and aligned with MiXCR, with productive beta chains retained. Rows matching on CDR3 protein sequence are summarized as one entry with the most common DNA and genes. These V and J calls rely on TCRdb rather than the paper's analysis. This sample gives about 350,000 distinct CDR3 sequences in total; 5.5% of them show up just once. About 7.7% of the sample goes to the ten largest clones.

What this sample's time point label stands for: pre-sensitization, week 0. The treatment or condition label corresponds to: therapeutic diphenylcyclopropenone sensitization with weekly scalp DPC. At each patch-test visit, blood was drawn before the patch test was applied. Eligible patients were aged 18 to 70, diagnosed with alopecia, deemed suitable for DPC therapy, and excluded if pregnant. Unfractionated whole blood was collected in Tempus Blood RNA tubes, and total RNA was extracted from that blood. The CDR3 starts with the cysteine, ends with the phenylalanine, and has 15 residues. CDR3 DNA is the only sequence kept; it has 45 bases, read in frame from the first base. CDR1 ENHRY and CDR2 SYGVKD were looked up in the germline V gene. The germline V end is reduced by 10 bases and the J end by 9 bases; junction bases left unmatched: 15. On this clonotype: Its antigen is currently not known. Base qualities are missing; no much larger clone stands one base away.

The study at large found these results: DPC sensitization did not change the number of TCRs with a frequency above 1 in 1000, and there was no evidence of changes in global repertoire structure. Expanded TCRs formed significantly more large CDR3 similarity clusters than pre-sensitization or healthy control sets, consistent with antigen-driven responses. Because all patients had alopecia, a presumed autoimmune disease, the immune response of the patients might differ from that of healthy individuals. After repeated subsampling, changes were observed in the strength of the expansion versus patch-test correlation and in the threshold at which the correlation became significant. A positive correlation was found between the number of PT1 expanded TCRs and patch test score, with significance reached at thresholds 8, 16 and 32 but not 4.

The sequences come from whole blood, collected in connection with sensitization to the hapten diphenylcyclopropenone (DPC). The receptor was derived from a woman under 30 with alopecia areata. Some clones in this sample may be carry-over from other donors' samples. The receptor chain draws on TRBV10-3 and TRBJ2-1, and TRBD1 aligns with 10 junction nucleotides. The CDR3 is CATRTYRDRGGEQFF. The nucleotide sequence reads TGTGCCACCAGAACCTACCGGGACAGGGGAGGTGAGCAGTTCTTC.